This T cell receptor beta chain stems from a study of OX40 agonist ivuxolimab in advanced cancers. Broadly, across the study: Ivuxolimab was an agonistic, fully human IgG2 monoclonal antibody directed against OX40 (CD134), a costimulatory receptor. Partial responses occurred in three dose-escalation patients: two with cutaneous melanoma and one with hepatocellular carcinoma. Intravenous ivuxolimab was administered to patients every 2 weeks at six dose levels: 0.01, 0.1, 0.3, 1.5, 3 and 10 mg/kg. Among the roughly 52 dose-escalation patients, 19 had hepatocellular carcinoma, about 15 melanoma, 9 renal cell carcinoma and 9 head and neck cancer. The dose-escalation cohort was about 87% male with a mean age of about 54 years, ranging from about 23 to 85. Prior anti-PD-1, anti-PD-L1 or anti-CTLA-4 therapy was permitted, and roughly two fifths of dose-escalation patients had received checkpoint inhibitors. The paper reports the monotherapy dose-escalation portion (N ≈ 50 patients) of the phase I ivuxolimab trial. Peripheral TCRbeta sequencing was intended to test whether TCR sequence diversity was altered and clonal T-cell expansion was caused by ivuxolimab. The study at large found these results: After ivuxolimab, more expanded clones were found on average in CD8+ T cells than in CD4+ T cells. The antigen specificity of the clonally expanded peripheral T cells was not determined. Low levels of normalized T-cell clonal expansion were also seen in some nonresponding patients. At doses of 0.1 to 3.0 mg/kg, clonal expansion of both CD4+ and CD8+ blood T cells was observed from baseline to week 6. In partial responders in the 0.1-3.0 mg/kg groups, normalized peripheral clonal expansion was found to be among the lowest, especially among CD8+ T cells.

In regard to this clone: Its antigen target is currently unknown. Base qualities are missing; no much larger clone stands one base away.

Genomic DNA was isolated from the sorted cells so that the TCRbeta CDR3 region could be sequenced. The immunoSEQ Assay was used to sequence the TCRbeta CDR3 regions. Entries here come from immuneACCESS through TCRdb and include only in-frame sequences with V and J called. Some clones fail to appear in such tables; in the studies checked, an unresolved V gene covers under half of the shortfall, and the cause of the remainder is unknown. The sample has 60,000 to 80,000 clones on record, roughly 88% of them singletons. The ten largest clones represent 0.95% to 1.3% of the sample. Patients with autoimmune disease history or receiving systemic immunosuppression were excluded from the trial. Peripheral blood for TCR sequencing was collected from all dose cohorts at baseline, on cycle 4 day 1, and on cycle 7 day 1. The samples were taken from a phase I, first-in-human, multicenter, open-label dose-escalation trial of ivuxolimab. Adults with locally advanced or metastatic melanoma, renal cell carcinoma, hepatocellular carcinoma or head and neck squamous cell carcinoma were enrolled in the trial. Before TCR sequencing, CD4+ and CD8+ T cells were separately sorted from peripheral blood.

At the junction V is shortened by 0 bases and J by 3 bases, with 6 bases in between. From the cysteine through the phenylalanine, the CDR3 covers 14 amino acids. Only the CDR3 DNA stays, 42 bases, in frame from base 1. Via the germline V gene (reference sequence), CDR1 is SEHNR and CDR2 FQNEAQ. The chain uses TRBV7-9 and TRBJ1-5, with the D gene too uncertain to name. Sequencing used CD4+ or CD8+ T cells sorted from blood, obtained in a trial of the OX40 agonist ivuxolimab. The receptor's source is an adult with an advanced solid tumor such as melanoma, head and neck, liver or kidney cancer. The CDR3 amino acid sequence is: CASSLALDNQPQHF. Read as DNA, the sequence is TGTGCCAGCAGCTTAGCCCTTGACAATCAGCCCCAGCATTTT. Reference TRBV7-9 and TRBJ1-5 genes cover what lies past the CDR3, so the full variable domain is DTGVSQNPRHKITKRGQNVTFRCDPISEHNRLYWYRQTLGQGPEFLTYFQNEAQLEKSRLLSDRFSAERPKGSFSTLEIQRTEQGDSAMYLCASSLALDNQPQHFGDGTRLSIL.